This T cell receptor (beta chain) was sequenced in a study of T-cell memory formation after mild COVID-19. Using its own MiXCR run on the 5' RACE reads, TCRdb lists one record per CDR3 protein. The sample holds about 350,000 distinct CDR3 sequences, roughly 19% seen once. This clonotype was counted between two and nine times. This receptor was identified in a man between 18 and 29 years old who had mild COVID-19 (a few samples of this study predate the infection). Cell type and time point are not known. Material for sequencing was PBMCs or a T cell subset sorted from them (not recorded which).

CDR3 bases: TGTGCCAGCAGCTTTACGGGGGGGGCCACAGATACGCAGTATTTT. Residues: CASSFTGGATDTQYF. This chain connects TRBV7-2 to TRBJ2-3; 8 positions match TRBD2. This CDR3 comprises 15 residues. CDR1 is SGHTA and CDR2 is FQGNSA in the germline V gene. Trimming at V came to 3 bases and at J to 2 bases, leaving 4 bases not matched to a gene.